The 28 T cell receptor beta chains below all came from one sample that was sequenced in a study of T cells in narcolepsy. The method was immunoSEQ multiplex PCR; TCRdb's version includes in-frame clones alone and lacks a portion of them. This table holds tens of thousands of clones, less than 70% found once. The specimen was memory (CD45RA-) CD4+ T cells from blood. The origin of the receptors is a human donor in good health.

The gene calls are TRBV4-1 and TRBJ1-6; 8 nucleotides align to TRBD1. The germline gives CDR1 MGHRA, CDR2 YSYEKL. The CDR3 contains 15 residues. Unmatched junction bases numbered 10, after V lost 4 bases and J lost 11 bases. CDR3 amino acids: CASSPSDRAGTPLHF. For the CDR3, the DNA is TGCGCCAGCAGCCCCTCGGACAGGGCGGGGACACCCCTCCACTTT.

The genes are TRBV7-8 and TRBJ2-1; TRBD2 matches 9 bases. Germline V lookup: CDR1 SGHVS, CDR2 FQNEAQ. Losses at the gene ends were 0 bases for V and 4 bases for J; bases not matched to a gene: 4. The length of the CDR3 is 16 residues. This CDR3 is CASSLAASGGYNEQFF. The CDR3 region has the DNA TGTGCCAGCAGCTTAGCGGCCAGCGGGGGGTACAATGAGCAGTTCTTC. Full variable domain (remainder filled in from reference TRBV7-8 and TRBJ2-1): GAGVSQSPRYKVAKRGQDVALRCDPISGHVSLFWYQQALGQGPEFLTYFQNEAQLDKSGLPSDRFFAERPEGSVSTLKIQRTQQEDSAVYLCASSLAASGGYNEQFFGPGTRLTVL.

By sample share, this clone is medium-sized. The V gene is TRBV19, the J gene TRBJ2-2; D is uncertain. CDR3 size: 15 residues. Germline lookup yields CDR1 LNHDA and CDR2 SQIVND (reference sequence). The V end was cut by 2 bases, the J end by 0 bases, with 7 bases between. The CDR3 sequence: CASSILGTNTGELFF. Written as DNA, the CDR3 is TGTGCCAGTAGTATATTGGGCACGAACACCGGGGAGCTGTTTTTT.

This chain uses TRBV29-1 with TRBJ2-3; 10 bases are a match to TRBD1. Per the germline V gene, CDR1 is SQVTM and CDR2 is ANQGSEA. With V trimmed by 4 bases and J by 8 bases, 6 bases remained unmatched. The CDR3 has 13 residues. CDR3 residues: CSVGGQGGGTQYF. CDR3 DNA sequence: TGCAGCGTTGGCGGACAGGGGGGAGGTACGCAGTATTTT.

This chain links TRBV28 with TRBJ2-2; D is unclear. The germline V and J ends were trimmed by 3 bases and 4 bases, with 6 bases remaining between them. The germline CDR1 and CDR2 sequences are MDHEN and SYDVKM. This CDR3 is 13 amino acids long. CDR3 DNA: TGTGCCAGCAGTTTGGGCAGCACCGGGGAGCTGTTTTTT. Its protein is CASSLGSTGELFF.

Concerning this clone: This sample includes further DNA sequences coding for the same CDR3. The chain's CDR3 is CASSYSTGRQGYTF. The CDR3 nucleotides are TGTGCCAGCAGTTACTCGACGGGGCGGCAGGGCTACACCTTC. The gene calls are TRBV6-7 and TRBJ1-2, with D tentatively TRBD1 (5 bases). TRBV6-7 is flagged as an ORF with uncertain function. The germline V and J ends were trimmed by 0 bases and 8 bases, with 13 bases remaining between them. This CDR3 has 14 residues.

V usage is TRBV6-5 and J usage is TRBJ2-7, with D uncertain. The CDR3 spans 11 residues. CDR1 and CDR2 (germline): MNHEY, SVGAGI. The V end lost 2 bases, the J end lost 5 bases, and 4 bases lay between the germline ends. As DNA, the CDR3 is TGTGCCAGCAGTTACCGGGACGAGCAGTACTTC. This encodes CASSYRDEQYF.

The genes are TRBV29-1 and TRBJ1-4; TRBD1 might be the D (5 bases). V was cut by 7 bases and J by 8 bases, with 11 bases left in between. The CDR3 extends over 11 amino acids. The germline gives CDR1 SQVTM, CDR2 ANQGSEA. The chain's CDR3 is CSGGEKEKLFF. CDR3 nucleotides: TGCAGCGGGGGGGAAAAAGAAAAACTGTTTTTT.

In this sample, this clone turned up a few times. The chain carries TRBV11-3 and TRBJ2-1, with 11 bases that match TRBD2. The length of the CDR3 is 16 residues. Per germline, CDR1 SGHNT and CDR2 YENEEA. Germline trimming cut 0 bases from V and 5 bases from J; bases unmatched to any gene: 3. The CDR3, as DNA: TGTGCCAGCAGCTTAGAAGGGACTAGCGGACACAATGAGCAGTTCTTC. It is translated as CASSLEGTSGHNEQFF.

This chain joins TRBV5-1 and TRBJ1-5; D ambiguous. Between the trimmed V and J ends, which lost 3 bases and 4 bases, there was a span of 8 bases. The germline gives CDR1 SGHRS, CDR2 YFSETQ. The CDR3 covers 13 residues. CDR3 protein: CASSSSPNQPQHF. Written as DNA, the CDR3 is TGCGCCAGCAGCTCAAGTCCAAATCAGCCCCAGCATTTT. The full variable domain, rest sourced from reference TRBV5-1 and TRBJ1-5, is KAGVTQTPRYLIKTRGQQVTLSCSPISGHRSVSWYQQTPGQGLQFLFEYFSETQRNKGNFPGRFSGRQFSNSRSEMNVSTLELGDSALYLCASSSSPNQPQHFGDGTRLSIL.

This clone appeared a few times. CDR3 DNA: TGTGCCAGCAGTGAAAGGGGGGGAAAACTGTTTTTT. Protein: CASSERGGKLFF. The chain joins TRBV2 to TRBJ1-4, with D possibly being TRBD1 (6 bases). The CDR3 covers 12 residues. Germline-derived CDR1 and CDR2 are SNHLY and FYNNEI. Trimming took 2 bases from V and 10 from J, leaving 8 bases between them.

The rearrangement links TRBV20-1 to TRBJ2-5, with a possible D match to TRBD2 (6 bases). CDR1 is DFQATT and CDR2 is SNEGSKA in the germline V gene (reference sequence). Trimming took 3 bases from V and 13 from J, leaving 9 bases between them. This CDR3 is 9 amino acids long. CDR3 DNA: TGCAGTGCTAGCCCGGGGGTGTACTTC. As protein: CSASPGVYF.

For the CDR3, the DNA is TGTGCCACCCAAAAGGGTTGGGAACGGGAGGGCCAAGAGACCCAGTACTTC. It specifies CATQKGWEREGQETQYF. The J gene is TRBJ2-5, the V gene TRBV28; 8 bases fit TRBD2. In germline, CDR1 is MDHEN, CDR2 SYDVKM. V shed 10 bases and J 1 base; nucleotides not matched to a gene: 17. The CDR3 length is 17 residues.

The chain couples TRBV5-1 to TRBJ1-1; 9 bases line up with TRBD1. The CDR3 extends over 17 amino acids. V was pared by 0 bases and J by 0 bases, with 6 bases of the junction left unmatched. CDR1 SGHRS and CDR2 YFSETQ come from the germline V gene. CDR3 bases: TGCGCCAGCAGCTTGGGAGCACAGGGGGCAATGAACACTGAAGCTTTCTTT. Encoded protein: CASSLGAQGAMNTEAFF.

V and J are TRBV7-2 and TRBJ2-2, with D perhaps matching TRBD1 or TRBD2 (6 bases each). Trimming removed 5 bases from V and 5 bases from J, with 24 bases in between. CDR1 is SGHTA and CDR2 is FQGNSA in the germline V gene. The CDR3 is 18 residues long. The CDR3: CASSTIPGLGAGTGELFF. DNA of the CDR3: TGTGCCAGCAGCACCATCCCCGGGCTGGGGGCGGGGACCGGGGAGCTGTTTTTT.

V gene TRBV7-8 combines with J gene TRBJ1-5; TRBD1 matches at 10 bases. The junction had 14 bases not matched to a gene; V was cut back by 3 bases and J by 6 bases. The CDR3 runs 18 residues. Germline values: CDR1 SGHVS, CDR2 FQNEAQ. The CDR3 nucleotides read TGTGCCAGCAGCTTGGTCCGCGGGACAGGGGCTGGAGGTCAGCCCCAGCATTTT. The encoded protein is CASSLVRGTGAGGQPQHF.

The rearrangement links TRBV29-1 to TRBJ2-3; D call uncertain. The V end lost 3 bases, the J end lost 3 bases, and 7 bases lay between the germline ends. The germline V gene encodes CDR1 SQVTM and CDR2 ANQGSEA. This CDR3 contains 12 residues. In nucleotides, the CDR3 is TGCAGCGTTGACCAGGCTACAGATACGCAGTATTTT. Translation gives CSVDQATDTQYF.

By share of the sample, this clone is medium-sized. CDR3 sequence reads: CASSLDSGSTDTQYF. DNA of the CDR3: TGTGCCAGCAGCCTCGATAGCGGTAGCACAGATACGCAGTATTTT. V is TRBV5-4 and J is TRBJ2-3, with D perhaps TRBD2 (6 bases). CDR3 size: 15 residues. The germline V gene has CDR1 SGHNT and CDR2 YYREEE (reference sequence). V was pared by 4 bases and J by 0 bases, with 12 bases between.

This clone was picked up a small number of times. The J gene is TRBJ1-4, the V gene TRBV10-3, with D maybe TRBD1 (5 bases). Per germline, CDR1 ENHRY and CDR2 SYGVKD. Trimming stripped 9 bases from V and 5 bases from J, with 13 bases between. This CDR3 region has 13 residues. CDR3 loop: CAIRGTGNEKLFF. The CDR3 coding sequence is TGTGCCATACGAGGGACGGGGAATGAAAAACTGTTTTTT.

This clone was picked up a small number of times. This chain joins TRBV4-2 and TRBJ2-1; tentative D call: TRBD2 (7 bases). Germline V gene lookup returns CDR1 LGHNA and CDR2 YNFKEQ. V lost 0 bases and J lost 10, with 16 bases in between. The CDR3 length is 15 residues. CDR3 sequence reads: CASSQEMGGRGEQFF. CDR3 DNA: TGTGCCAGCAGCCAAGAGATGGGGGGGCGCGGGGAGCAGTTCTTC.

This clone was detected a few times. This sequence joins TRBV19 and TRBJ1-5, with 7 bases matching TRBD1. The trim removed 8 bases at V and 5 bases at J, leaving 6 bases unmatched. The CDR3 has 13 amino acids. Per germline, CDR1 LNHDA and CDR2 SQIVND (reference sequence). The DNA of the CDR3 is TGTGCCAGTCGACAGGGTTGGGATCAGCCCCAGCATTTT. Protein product: CASRQGWDQPQHF.

The rearrangement joins TRBV30 to TRBJ1-3; no definite D call. With 1 base removed from V and 0 bases from J, the gap between germline ends came to 4 bases. The CDR3 loop spans 13 amino acids. The germline gives CDR1 GTSNPN, CDR2 SVGIG (reference sequence). The CDR3 nucleotides are TGTGCCTGGAGTGGCGTCTCTGGAAACACCATATATTTT. As protein: CAWSGVSGNTIYF.

This clone was seen a few times. This sequence joins TRBV5-1 and TRBJ1-1; a weak D match, TRBD1 (5 bases). V lost 0 bases and J 0 bases, leaving 12 bases between the germline ends. Looked up from germline, CDR1 is SGHRS and CDR2 is YFSETQ. This CDR3 is built from 16 residues. For the CDR3, the DNA is TGCGCCAGCAGCTTGGCAACAGGCGGAATGAACACTGAAGCTTTCTTT. Amino acid sequence: CASSLATGGMNTEAFF.

This sequence joins TRBV28 and TRBJ1-1; D is undetermined. V lost 4 bases, J lost 4 bases, and 7 bases lay in between. The V gene's germline CDR1 is MDHEN and CDR2 SYDVKM. The CDR3 extends over 12 amino acids. The CDR3 DNA follows: TGTGCCAGCAGTTGGGGAGTCACTGAAGCTTTCTTT. It is translated as CASSWGVTEAFF.

The chain joins TRBV28 to TRBJ1-3; no clear D gene. CDR1 is MDHEN, CDR2 SYDVKM, per germline. The V and J ends lost 6 bases and 0 bases respectively, with 9 bases between them. The CDR3 loop spans 14 amino acids. CDR3 loop: CASRRALSGNTIYF. The DNA of the CDR3 is TGTGCCAGCAGAAGGGCCCTCTCTGGAAACACCATATATTTT.

This chain connects TRBV6-1 to TRBJ2-5; D possibly corresponds to TRBD2 (5 bases). CDR3 size: 14 residues. Germline V gene data show CDR1 as MNHNS and CDR2 as SASEGT. V lost 7 bases and J 7 bases, leaving 19 bases between the germline ends. The CDR3 here is CASTEGHIPGTQYF. The CDR3, as DNA: TGTGCCAGCACCGAGGGCCATATCCCAGGGACCCAGTACTTC.

The chain links TRBV30 to TRBJ1-1; D is perhaps TRBD1 (5 bases). CDR1 is GTSNPN and CDR2 is SVGIG in the germline V gene (reference sequence). Between the trimmed V and J ends, which lost 4 bases and 3 bases, there was a span of 12 bases. This CDR3 is 13 amino acids long. This chain's CDR3 is CAWTGGGDTEAFF. The CDR3 nucleotides read TGTGCCTGGACGGGCGGGGGTGACACTGAAGCTTTCTTT.

This clone has a handful of counts. The rearrangement links TRBV25-1 to TRBJ2-2, with 9 bases fitting TRBD2. The CDR3 runs 14 residues. CDR1 and CDR2 (germline): MGHDK, SYGVNS. V lost 7 bases and J lost 4; bases outside the gene matches: 4. The CDR3 DNA is TGTGCCAGCAATAGAGCGGGAGGCACCGGGGAGCTGTTTTTT. Translating gives CASNRAGGTGELFF.